The 32 T cell receptor beta chains below all came from one sample that was sequenced in a study of shared clonotypes between healthy human individuals. Only in-frame clones appear in the TCRdb table, and some are missing; sequencing was by immunoSEQ multiplex PCR. There are 2 million to 2.5 million clones in the sample; roughly 95% occur only once, and over 0.1% lies in the top ten. The material sequenced was naive CD4+ T cells sorted from blood. Subset given: CD45RA+ positively selected. These receptors all stem from a man aged 18 to 29 in good health.

On this clone: This CDR3 is also generated by other DNA sequences in the sample. The chain combines TRBV7-9 with TRBJ2-3; 7 nucleotides line up with TRBD2. CDR1 and CDR2 from the germline V gene are SEHNR and FQNEAQ (reference sequence). This CDR3 spans 16 amino acids. V shed 3 bases, J shed 1 base, and the junction held 7 bases outside the gene matches. In DNA, the CDR3 is TGTGCCAGCAGCTTGGGAGGGGCTGGTGGCACAGATACGCAGTATTTT. It yields the protein CASSLGGAGGTDTQYF.

On this clone itself: Compared with germline, one end of the junction differs, possibly owing to a read error. The chain has TRBV10-3 and TRBJ1-2; TRBD1 agrees at 10 bases. The CDR3 is 14 amino acids. Germline lookup yields CDR1 ENHRY and CDR2 SYGVKD. This CDR3 reads CAISGQGAVHGYTF. In DNA form, the CDR3 reads TGTGCCATCAGTGGACAGGGGGCAGTTCATGGCTATACCTTC.

The chain joins TRBV6-1 to TRBJ2-1; D not certain. The CDR3 loop spans 14 amino acids. Trimming cost V 5 bases and J 11 bases, with 19 bases left between them. In germline, CDR1 is MNHNS, CDR2 SASEGT. CDR3 residues: CASSKTGPTAQQFF. CDR3 DNA sequence: TGTGCCAGCAGTAAGACCGGGCCAACGGCCCAGCAGTTCTTC.

The chain combines TRBV30 with TRBJ2-7, with 8 nucleotides matching TRBD1. Germline lookup yields CDR1 GTSNPN and CDR2 SVGIG (reference sequence). The CDR3 is made up of 13 amino acids. The V and J ends lost 8 bases and 0 bases, in that order; junction bases with no gene match: 6. In DNA form, the CDR3 reads TGTGCCATCCGGACAGGGAACTCCTACGAGCAGTACTTC. Its translation is CAIRTGNSYEQYF.

This chain links TRBV2 with TRBJ2-7; D possibly corresponds to TRBD2 (5 bases). V shed 6 bases and J shed 6 bases, with 18 bases lying between them. Germline CDR1 reads SNHLY; CDR2 reads FYNNEI. The CDR3 is made up of 14 amino acids. The CDR3 DNA is TGTGCCAGCAGACCGCCTAGTGCCGGGGTCGAGCAGTACTTC. Translated: CASRPPSAGVEQYF.

J is TRBJ2-6 and V is TRBV5-1; D perhaps matches TRBD2 (6 bases). The CDR3 runs 15 residues. From germline, CDR1 is SGHRS and CDR2 YFSETQ. Trimming took 4 bases from V and 4 from J, leaving 12 bases between them. CDR3 nucleotide sequence: TGCGCCAGCAGCCACTCGGGAGCCGGGGCCAACGTCCTGACTTTC. Translated, it gives CASSHSGAGANVLTF.

This clone was seen just once. The V call is TRBV6-5, the J call TRBJ1-1; TRBD1 is a possible D gene (5 bases). CDR3 length: 14 amino acids. The germline gives CDR1 MNHEY, CDR2 SVGAGI. Deletions cut 6 bases from V and 4 bases from J, with 15 bases between. CDR3 amino acids: CASRNGGDGTEAFF. CDR3 nucleotide sequence: TGTGCCAGCAGGAACGGGGGGGACGGCACTGAAGCTTTCTTT.

The chain recombines TRBV29-1 with TRBJ1-1; 7 bases align to TRBD1. The germline gives CDR1 SQVTM, CDR2 ANQGSEA. The V segment lost 7 bases and the J segment 7 bases; nucleotides outside the gene matches: 3. This CDR3 contains 10 residues. This CDR3 is CSARDSEAFF. The CDR3 DNA is TGCAGCGCCCGGGACAGTGAAGCTTTCTTT.

The chain employs TRBV6-1 and TRBJ1-6; the match to TRBD1 covers 8 bases. Germline-derived CDR1 and CDR2 are MNHNS and SASEGT. The CDR3 is 14 amino acids. V dropped 10 bases and J dropped 8; count of bases not matched to a gene: 10. CDR3 nucleotide sequence: TGTGCCACCCCGCCTGACAGGGGCGATTCACCCCTCCACTTT. Its protein is CATPPDRGDSPLHF.

The V gene is TRBV2, the J gene TRBJ2-7; 8 nucleotides agree with TRBD1. The V and J ends lost 2 bases and 9 bases, in that order; junction bases with no gene match: 3. Germline values: CDR1 SNHLY, CDR2 FYNNEI. The CDR3 contains 12 residues. The CDR3 DNA sequence: TGTGCCAGCAGTGAACAGGGGGCAAGGCAGTACTTC. Its translation: CASSEQGARQYF. Full variable domain (missing parts from reference TRBV2 and TRBJ2-7): EPEVTQTPSHQVTQMGQEVILRCVPISNHLYFYWYRQILGQKVEFLVSFYNNEISEKSEIFDDQFSVERPDGSNFTLKIRSTKLEDSAMYFCASSEQGARQYFGPGTRLTVT.

The chain is built from TRBV28 and TRBJ2-2; 7 positions agree with TRBD1. Germline trimming cut 6 bases from V and 9 bases from J; bases unmatched to any gene: 10. The CDR3 extends over 14 amino acids. Germline CDR1 MDHEN, CDR2 SYDVKM. The CDR3 DNA reads TGTGCCAGCAGGCAAGGGGGCGATGGGTGGGAGCTGTTTTTT. Translation gives CASRQGGDGWELFF.

V is TRBV5-6 and J is TRBJ1-4; tentative D call: TRBD1 (6 bases). CDR3 size: 16 residues. V was pared by 0 bases and J by 4 bases, with 13 bases between. From germline, CDR1 is SGHDT and CDR2 YYEEEE. CDR3 protein: CASSLEVDRNNEKLFF. In nucleotides, the CDR3 is TGTGCCAGCAGCTTGGAGGTGGACAGAAATAATGAAAAACTGTTTTTT.

V usage is TRBV2 and J usage is TRBJ2-7; TRBD1 agrees at 8 bases. CDR1 SNHLY and CDR2 FYNNEI come from the germline V gene. The trim removed 6 bases at V and 6 bases at J, leaving 7 bases unmatched. The CDR3 extends over 13 amino acids. The CDR3 coding sequence is TGTGCCAGCAGCATAACAGGGGGTTTCGAGCAGTACTTC. Protein sequence: CASSITGGFEQYF.

The CDR3 DNA reads as TGTGCCAGCAGCTTAGGCGACCTCAATGAGCAGTTCTTC. It encodes CASSLGDLNEQFF. The chain carries TRBV11-2 and TRBJ2-1; D not certain. Germline V gives CDR1 SGHAT, CDR2 FQNNGV. The V gene lost 1 base and the J gene lost 6 bases, with 7 bases spanning the gap. The CDR3 contains 13 residues.

Concerning this clone itself: The same CDR3 can be traced to other DNA sequences in this sample. The V call is TRBV2, the J call TRBJ2-2; the match to TRBD1 covers 9 bases. The germline V gene encodes CDR1 SNHLY and CDR2 FYNNEI. This CDR3 is 15 amino acids long. V was pared by 4 bases and J by 2 bases, with 2 bases of the junction left unmatched. CDR3 sequence (DNA): TGTGCCAGCAGTGCGACAGGGGGAAACACCGGGGAGCTGTTTTTT. Its protein product is CASSATGGNTGELFF. Based on the CDR3 plus reference TRBV2 and TRBJ2-2, the full variable domain is EPEVTQTPSHQVTQMGQEVILRCVPISNHLYFYWYRQILGQKVEFLVSFYNNEISEKSEIFDDQFSVERPDGSNFTLKIRSTKLEDSAMYFCASSATGGNTGELFFGEGSRLTVL.

This chain links TRBV5-4 with TRBJ2-1; D gene unclear. V shed 0 bases and J shed 11 bases, with 9 bases lying between them. In germline, CDR1 is SGHNT, CDR2 YYREEE (reference sequence). This CDR3 region has 12 residues. The CDR3 bases are TGTGCCAGCAGCTTGGATTCCCTGAAGCAGTTCTTC. This translates into CASSLDSLKQFF.

As concerns this clone: Additional DNA sequences in this sample encode the identical CDR3. The chain uses TRBV5-1 and TRBJ2-1; D gene uncertain. Between the trimmed V and J ends, which lost 2 bases and 5 bases, there was a span of 2 bases. The germline CDR1 and CDR2 sequences are SGHRS and YFSETQ. The CDR3 totals 11 residues. In DNA form, the CDR3 reads TGCGCCAGCAGCTTAAACAATGAGCAGTTCTTC. It translates to CASSLNNEQFF.

This chain joins TRBV7-6 and TRBJ2-1; D is perhaps TRBD1 (6 bases). Germline V CDR1 and CDR2: SGHVS, FNYEAQ. Trimming took 1 base from V and 8 from J, leaving 15 bases between them. CDR3 length: 15 residues. Here the CDR3 reads CASSLGGQGFYEQFF. In DNA form, the CDR3 reads TGTGCCAGCAGCTTAGGGGGGCAGGGTTTCTATGAGCAGTTCTTC.

This clone is a singleton in its sample. The chain couples TRBV9 to TRBJ2-1; the D gene is possibly TRBD2 (5 bases). CDR3 length: 13 residues. CDR1 is SGDLS and CDR2 is YYNGEE in the germline V gene. V lost 4 bases to trimming and J lost 9 bases, with 14 bases between them. This chain's CDR3 is CASSKVGAAEQFF. CDR3 bases: TGTGCCAGCAGCAAAGTCGGAGCGGCTGAGCAGTTCTTC.

The chain uses TRBV6-6 and TRBJ1-6; 7 positions agree with TRBD1. V lost 2 bases, J lost 7 bases, and 5 bases stayed unmatched. Germline values: CDR1 MNHNY, CDR2 SVGAGI (reference sequence). There are 15 residues in the CDR3. Here the CDR3 reads CASSYGRTGNSPLHF. The CDR3 region has the DNA TGTGCCAGCAGTTACGGCAGGACAGGAAATTCACCCCTCCACTTT.

This rearrangement joins TRBV7-6 to TRBJ1-2; 7 nucleotides agree with TRBD1. Germline CDR1 is SGHVS and CDR2 is FNYEAQ. V shed 0 bases and J 5 bases; nucleotides not matched to a gene: 6. The CDR3 is 15 residues long. The CDR3 DNA follows: TGTGCCAGCAGCTTAGCATGGCAGGGGGAATATGGCTACACCTTC. Protein: CASSLAWQGEYGYTF.

The chain is built from TRBV30 and TRBJ2-7; a possible D gene is TRBD2 (5 bases). Germline values: CDR1 GTSNPN, CDR2 SVGIG (reference sequence). Between the trimmed V and J ends, which lost 1 base and 7 bases, there was a span of 11 bases. The length of the CDR3 is 12 residues. Written as DNA, the CDR3 is TGTGCCTGGAGTGCCCGACGGGAAGAGCAGTACTTC. It encodes CAWSARREEQYF.

As for this clone: Other nucleotide sequences from this sample produce the same CDR3. The chain employs TRBV7-2 and TRBJ2-5; D remains unclear. The CDR3 extends over 13 amino acids. Trimming removed 0 bases from V and 2 bases from J, with 4 bases in between. From germline, CDR1 is SGHTA and CDR2 FQGNSA. The CDR3 bases are TGTGCCAGCAGCTTAGCCATACAAGAGACCCAGTACTTC. It yields the protein CASSLAIQETQYF.

This clone occurred once. The V call is TRBV28, the J call TRBJ2-5, with a tentative D call TRBD1 (6 bases). CDR3 size: 13 residues. Per the germline V gene, CDR1 is MDHEN and CDR2 is SYDVKM. CDR3 sequence: CAALGGTQETQYF. The CDR3 nucleotides are TGTGCGGCACTAGGGGGAACCCAAGAGACCCAGTACTTC.

The chain carries TRBV5-1 and TRBJ1-4, with 7 positions matching TRBD1. CDR1 SGHRS and CDR2 YFSETQ come from the germline V gene. J lost 4 bases, V lost 4 bases, and 7 bases had no gene match. The CDR3 contains 15 residues. CDR3 region: CASSQSGQFNEKLFF. CDR3 in DNA: TGCGCCAGCAGCCAATCGGGACAGTTTAATGAAAAACTGTTTTTT. The full variable domain, completed using reference TRBV5-1 and TRBJ1-4, is KAGVTQTPRYLIKTRGQQVTLSCSPISGHRSVSWYQQTPGQGLQFLFEYFSETQRNKGNFPGRFSGRQFSNSRSEMNVSTLELGDSALYLCASSQSGQFNEKLFFGSGTQLSVL.

The chain uses TRBV28 and TRBJ2-5, with 8 bases that match TRBD2. This CDR3 contains 15 residues. The trim removed 5 bases at V and 5 bases at J, leaving 10 bases unmatched. CDR1 and CDR2 (germline): MDHEN, SYDVKM. For the CDR3, the DNA is TGTGCCAGCAGTGACGGGGGGGCCTCGGTGGAGACCCAGTACTTC. Protein: CASSDGGASVETQYF.

This chain joins TRBV4-1 and TRBJ2-7; TRBD2 matches 16 bases. Losses at the gene ends were 3 bases for V and 4 bases for J; bases not matched to a gene: 6. The CDR3 runs to 17 residues. Germline CDR1 is MGHRA and CDR2 is YSYEKL. The CDR3 DNA follows: TGCGCCAGCAGCCAGGGGACTAGCGGGAGGGCCCTGTACGAGCAGTACTTC. It encodes CASSQGTSGRALYEQYF.

The V call is TRBV6-1, the J call TRBJ2-3; 12 bases line up with TRBD2. Unmatched junction bases numbered 8, after V lost 7 bases and J lost 6 bases. CDR1 and CDR2 (germline): MNHNS, SASEGT. The CDR3 is 15 amino acids. The DNA for the CDR3 is TGTGCCAGCACCACCGGACTAGCGGGGCCGGATACGCAGTATTTT. Encoded protein: CASTTGLAGPDTQYF.

Worth noting for this clone: This sample also contains other DNA sequences that code for the same CDR3. The chain combines TRBV6-5 with TRBJ2-7; tentatively, D is TRBD2 (5 bases). Germline assignment: CDR1 MNHEY and CDR2 SVGAGI. V lost 6 bases to trimming and J lost 3 bases, with 12 bases between them. The CDR3 is made up of 13 amino acids. CDR3 amino acids: CASSQGGGYEQYF. CDR3 in DNA: TGTGCCAGCAGCCAAGGTGGAGGCTACGAGCAGTACTTC.

The chain recombines TRBV5-1 with TRBJ2-7; D is possibly TRBD1 (5 bases). Germline CDR1 SGHRS, CDR2 YFSETQ. The CDR3 covers 14 residues. The V and J ends lost 3 bases and 5 bases respectively, with 15 bases between them. CDR3 coding DNA: TGCGCCAGCAGCTCGGTTCCCCAGGGTCACGAGCAGTACTTC. This encodes CASSSVPQGHEQYF.

This rearrangement joins TRBV18 to TRBJ2-4; tentative D call: TRBD2 (7 bases). Between the trimmed V and J ends, which lost 6 bases and 2 bases, there was a span of 17 bases. From germline, CDR1 is KGHSH and CDR2 LQKENI. This CDR3 has 16 residues. CDR3 residues: CASSQTGGESKNIQYF. The CDR3 nucleotides read TGTGCCAGCTCGCAAACGGGGGGCGAGTCCAAAAACATTCAGTACTTC.

J is TRBJ1-4 and V is TRBV5-1; D call uncertain. CDR1 is SGHRS, CDR2 YFSETQ, per germline. This CDR3 spans 14 amino acids. Trimming removed 5 bases at V and 8 bases at J, with 16 bases between. The CDR3 sequence: CASRLRGENEKLFF. In nucleotides, the CDR3 is TGCGCCAGCAGGTTGCGGGGAGAGAACGAAAAACTGTTTTTT.